These 9 T cell receptor beta chains share one sample of origin, sequenced in a study of regulatory T cells in long-lasting Graves disease. The time point here: newly diagnosed GD, antithyroid drugs for less than 3 months. PBMCs provided the RNA from which the TCR library was made. For TCR beta, libraries came from iRepertoire HTBI primers and Arm-PCR of CDR3 regions. TCRdb itself ran the multiplex PCR reads through MiXCR, one entry per CDR3 protein. The profile shows roughly 430,000 distinct CDR3 sequences, about 15% of them singletons. The same specimen was also included in a second study, on T cells in Graves' hyperthyroidism and ophthalmopathy.

The sequencing used peripheral blood mononuclear cells (PBMCs), collected at new diagnosis, from a patient treated with antithyroid drugs. The receptors shown here come from a woman aged 25 to 39 with Graves disease.

This clonotype appeared many times. The chain combines TRBV6-2 or TRBV6-3 with TRBJ1-1; 8 bases line up with TRBD1. Germline V gives CDR1 MNHEY, CDR2 SVGEGT. CDR3 size: 14 residues. The V gene end was trimmed by 5 bases and the J gene end by 6 bases; junction bases not matched to a gene: 8. The CDR3 region is CASSPIDRGSEAFF. The CDR3 nucleotides are TGTGCCAGCAGTCCCATCGACAGGGGCTCTGAAGCTTTCTTT.

This clonotype was seen many times. V and J are TRBV30 and TRBJ2-7, with D perhaps matching TRBD2 (5 bases). Trimming left V 4 bases short and J 0 bases short, with 13 bases between. Germline-derived CDR1 and CDR2 are GTSNPN and SVGIG (reference sequence). The CDR3 spans 14 residues. CDR3 protein: CAWMREWGSYEQYF. CDR3 sequence (DNA): TGTGCCTGGATGAGGGAGTGGGGCTCCTACGAGCAGTACTTC.

This clonotype was counted only a few times. The CDR3 spells CASSFRINTGELFF. The CDR3 DNA reads as TGTGCCAGCAGTTTCCGGATTAACACCGGGGAGCTGTTTTTT. The chain couples TRBV27 to TRBJ2-2; no reliable D call. V gave up 3 bases and J gave up 2 bases, with 7 bases separating them. The CDR3 runs 14 residues. The germline gives CDR1 MNHEY, CDR2 SMNVEV (reference sequence).

This clonotype appeared a few times. This chain connects TRBV7-3 to TRBJ2-3; tentatively, D is TRBD1 (6 bases). V was pared by 5 bases and J by 2 bases, with 14 bases between. Germline V gene lookup returns CDR1 SGHTA and CDR2 FQGTGA. CDR3 length: 15 residues. The CDR3: CASSANRDNTDTQYF. CDR3 coding DNA: TGTGCCAGCAGCGCTAACAGGGATAACACAGATACGCAGTATTTT.

This clonotype was observed many times. The chain recombines TRBV6-9 with TRBJ1-2, with a possible D match to TRBD1 (6 bases). Germline V gene sequence: CDR1 MNHGY, CDR2 SVAAGI. CDR3 length: 13 residues. V lost 4 bases, J lost 5 bases, and 11 bases lay in between. The CDR3 is CASSSDSLYGYTF. CDR3 nucleotides: TGTGCCAGCAGTTCGGACAGCCTTTATGGCTACACCTTC.

This chain links TRBV29-1 with TRBJ1-2, with 8 positions matching TRBD1. V lost 6 bases to trimming and J lost 2 bases; unmatched junction nucleotides: 2. Looked up from germline, CDR1 is SQVTM and CDR2 is ANQGSEA. The CDR3 loop spans 12 amino acids. The CDR3 loop reads CSVRQGNYGYTF. The CDR3 region has the DNA TGCAGCGTCCGACAGGGGAACTATGGCTACACCTTC.

The rearrangement links TRBV6-1 to TRBJ2-7; 9 positions agree with TRBD2. This CDR3 has 18 residues. The germline V gene has CDR1 MNHNS and CDR2 SASEGT. After removal of 6 bases from V and 1 base from J, the junction contained 16 bases not matched to a gene. The CDR3 DNA sequence: TGTGCCAGCAGCCCTATCCGGACGGCGGGAGGGATTTCCTACGAGCAGTACTTC. Protein: CASSPIRTAGGISYEQYF.

The sample holds many counts of this clonotype. The chain combines TRBV30 with TRBJ1-2; D not resolved. The V gene lost 3 bases and the J gene lost 0 bases, with 5 bases spanning the gap. There are 12 residues in the CDR3. Germline V lookup: CDR1 GTSNPN, CDR2 SVGIG (reference sequence). Written as DNA, the CDR3 is TGTGCCTGGAGCAGCACTAACTATGGCTACACCTTC. It yields the protein CAWSSTNYGYTF.

This clonotype has ten or more counts. V is TRBV28 and J is TRBJ1-4, with a tentative D call TRBD1 (6 bases). CDR3 size: 16 residues. The germline CDR1 and CDR2 sequences are MDHEN and SYDVKM. V was shortened by 6 bases and J by 5 bases, with 19 bases between the two germline ends. CDR3 sequence reads: CASSRTPDRGNEKLFF. DNA for the CDR3: TGTGCCAGCAGCCGAACCCCGGACAGAGGGAATGAAAAACTGTTTTTT. The full variable domain, its missing parts supplied by reference TRBV28 and TRBJ1-4, is DVKVTQSSRYLVKRTGEKVFLECVQDMDHENMFWYRQDPGLGLRLIYFSYDVKMKEKGDIPEGYSVSREKKERFSLILESASTNQTSMYLCASSRTPDRGNEKLFFGSGTQLSVL.